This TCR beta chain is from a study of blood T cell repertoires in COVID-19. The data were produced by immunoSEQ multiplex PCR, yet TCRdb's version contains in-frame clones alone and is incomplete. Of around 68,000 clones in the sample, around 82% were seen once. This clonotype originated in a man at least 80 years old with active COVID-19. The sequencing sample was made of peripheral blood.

The CDR3 bases are TGCGCCAGCAGCTTCGGCGCCCAGAGGACCGGGGAGCTGTTTTTT. Translation gives CASSFGAQRTGELFF. The J gene is TRBJ2-2, the V gene TRBV5-1; no clear D. The germline CDR1 and CDR2 sequences are SGHRS and YFSETQ. The CDR3 is made up of 15 amino acids. Trimming took 2 bases from V and 5 from J, leaving 13 bases between them.